This T cell receptor (beta chain) was sequenced in a study of T cell responses to AZD1222 COVID-19 vaccine. V lost 4 bases to trimming and J lost 4 bases, with 10 bases between them. The germline V gene has CDR1 MNHEY and CDR2 SVGEGT. This CDR3 region has 13 residues. Repertoires were generated with immunoSEQ multiplex PCR, while TCRdb's copy carries only in-frame clones and drops some. Of approximately 130,000 clones in the sample, 70% to 90% were seen once. This rearrangement joins TRBV6-2 or TRBV6-3 to TRBJ1-2; TRBD1 is a possible D gene (6 bases). This TCR was recovered from an adult who received the MenACWY meningococcal vaccine as a control. This material consisted of peripheral blood, taken 28 days after the second dose of the MenACWY control vaccine. CDR3 bases: TGTGCCAGCAGTTCCGGGACACTCTATGGCTACACCTTC. Residues: CASSSGTLYGYTF.